This is a list of T cell receptor beta chains from one sample in a study of T cells in Graves' hyperthyroidism and ophthalmopathy. TCRdb independently ran MiXCR on the multiplex PCR reads; one entry per CDR3 protein. The table has about 590,000 distinct CDR3 sequences, 15% to 18% seen once. Sequencing input: blood. Receptor source: a woman aged 30 to 39 with Graves' hyperthyroidism. Both conserved end residues are part of each CDR3. The D gene is left open where the match is weak. Expanded clones are given a class, and other clones once, few, many or no size at all.

TRBV6-1	NA	many	TRBJ1-5	CASRGPQGNQPQHF	TGTGCCAGCAGGGGACCCCAGGGTAATCAGCCCCAGCATTTT
TRBV15	NA	few	TRBJ1-1	CATSGRGDLNTEAFF	TGTGCCACCAGCGGGCGGGGGGATCTGAACACTGAAGCTTTCTTT
TRBV20-1	NA	NA	TRBJ1-5	CSASEHAQPQHF	TGCAGTGCTAGTGAGCATGCCCAGCCCCAGCATTTT
TRBV30	NA	many	TRBJ1-6	CAWSESYNSPLHF	TGTGCCTGGAGTGAGTCCTATAATTCACCCCTCCACTTT
TRBV4-3	TRBD2	few	TRBJ2-1	CASSQGAGEGNEQFF	TGCGCCAGCAGCCAAGGAGCGGGAGAAGGGAATGAGCAGTTCTTC
TRBV19	NA	many	TRBJ2-2	CASLRGQNTGELFF	TGTGCCAGTTTAAGGGGCCAGAACACCGGGGAGCTGTTTTTT
TRBV28	TRBD1	NA	TRBJ1-5	CASSILTGVIQPQHF	TGTGCCAGCAGTATATTGACAGGGGTTATACAGCCCCAGCATTTT
TRBV9	NA	NA	TRBJ1-1	CASSVAPGHEGTEAFF	TGTGCCAGCAGCGTAGCCCCGGGCCACGAGGGCACTGAAGCTTTCTTT
TRBV2	NA	many	TRBJ1-4	CASSVTEDEKLFF	TGTGCCAGCAGTGTGACAGAAGATGAAAAACTGTTTTTT
TRBV18	TRBD2	many	TRBJ2-1	CASSPPGRTPGEQFF	TGTGCCAGCTCACCACCCGGGAGGACTCCCGGTGAGCAGTTCTTC
TRBV28	TRBD1	many	TRBJ1-1	CASSFQTGLYTEAFF	TGTGCCAGCAGTTTTCAGACAGGGCTATACACTGAAGCTTTCTTT
TRBV12-3/TRBV12-4	NA	few	TRBJ2-2	CASSSDKASGELFF	TGTGCCAGCAGCAGTGATAAGGCGTCCGGGGAGCTGTTTTTT
TRBV20-1	TRBD2	many	TRBJ2-5	CSAQKGGPKETQYF	TGCAGTGCCCAAAAGGGAGGGCCTAAAGAGACCCAGTACTTC
TRBV11-2	NA	many	TRBJ1-1	CASSYVITGTEAFF	TGTGCCAGCAGCTACGTAATAACAGGGACTGAAGCTTTCTTT
TRBV20-1	TRBD2	many	TRBJ2-1	CSARDSLGGSYNEQFF	TGCAGTGCTAGAGATTCTCTGGGGGGGTCCTACAATGAGCAGTTCTTC
TRBV20-1	NA	NA	TRBJ2-4	CSAREGAGGAKNIQYF	TGCAGTGCTAGAGAAGGAGCGGGTGGAGCCAAAAACATTCAGTACTTC
TRBV4-1	TRBD2	NA	TRBJ2-1	CASRLAGGLDNEQFF	TGCGCCAGCAGGTTAGCGGGAGGGCTCGACAATGAGCAGTTCTTC
TRBV7-3	NA	many	TRBJ2-3	CASSLMYLVCTDTQYF	TGTGCCAGCAGCTTAATGTATTTAGTATGCACAGATACGCAGTATTTT
TRBV10-3	TRBD2	NA	TRBJ2-3	CAIKRTWTSGTTDTQYF	TGTGCCATCAAACGTACCTGGACTAGCGGGACCACAGATACGCAGTATTTT
TRBV24-1	TRBD2	many	TRBJ2-3	CATSDPGLAGSTDTQYF	TGTGCCACCAGTGATCCCGGACTAGCGGGAAGCACAGATACGCAGTATTTT
TRBV20-1	TRBD2	many	TRBJ2-1	CSARVLAGYNEQFF	TGCAGTGCTAGAGTACTAGCGGGTTACAATGAGCAGTTCTTC
TRBV19	NA	NA	TRBJ1-5	CASSLLRQPQHF	TGTGCCAGTAGTCTCTTGAGGCAGCCCCAGCATTTT
TRBV20-1	TRBD2	NA	TRBJ2-2	CSARGPGTRGTGELFF	TGCAGTGCTAGAGGACCCGGGACTAGGGGCACCGGGGAGCTGTTTTTT
TRBV20-1	TRBD1	NA	TRBJ2-3	CSATRQGGLGTDTQYF	TGCAGTGCAACTAGACAGGGCGGGTTAGGCACAGATACGCAGTATTTT
TRBV18	TRBD1	few	TRBJ1-1	CASSRQGGLNTEAFF	TGTGCCAGCTCACGACAGGGGGGATTGAACACTGAAGCTTTCTTT
TRBV6-2/TRBV6-3	TRBD2	few	TRBJ2-1	CASRVAGGARQFF	TGTGCCAGCAGGGTTGCGGGAGGGGCTCGGCAGTTCTTC
TRBV4-1	TRBD2	NA	TRBJ2-1	CASSPSGTPAHEQFF	TGCGCCAGCAGCCCAAGCGGGACCCCCGCGCATGAGCAGTTCTTC
TRBV4-1	TRBD1	many	TRBJ1-4	CASSHLPGQANEKLFF	TGCGCCAGCAGCCATCTTCCGGGACAGGCTAATGAAAAACTGTTTTTT
TRBV20-1	TRBD2	few	TRBJ2-1	CSARGLAGVLEQFF	TGCAGTGCTAGGGGACTAGCGGGAGTTCTTGAGCAGTTCTTC
TRBV12-3/TRBV12-4	TRBD1	many	TRBJ1-1	CASSSWTGGPEAFF	TGTGCCAGCAGTTCCTGGACAGGGGGCCCTGAAGCTTTCTTT
TRBV7-3	TRBD1	many	TRBJ2-2	CASSPTGGTGELFF	TGTGCCAGCAGTCCAACAGGGGGCACCGGGGAGCTGTTTTTT
TRBV3-1	TRBD2	many	TRBJ2-7	CASSQDPSGRAGSYEQYF	TGTGCCAGCAGCCAAGATCCTAGCGGGAGGGCCGGCTCCTACGAGCAGTACTTC
TRBV7-9	TRBD2	NA	TRBJ2-1	CASSPHREVRSYNEQFF	TGTGCCAGCAGCCCACACCGGGAGGTTCGCTCCTACAATGAGCAGTTCTTC
TRBV30	NA	few	TRBJ1-2	CAWSVRGTSYGYTF	TGTGCCTGGAGTGTACGAGGGACTTCCTATGGCTACACCTTC
TRBV20-1	NA	NA	TRBJ1-2	CSARVSPEDSGNYGYTF	TGCAGTGCTAGAGTTTCTCCCGAAGACTCGGGGAACTATGGCTACACCTTC
TRBV24-1	NA	few	TRBJ2-7	CATSADRPSEQYF	TGTGCCACCAGCGCTGACAGGCCCAGCGAGCAGTACTTC
TRBV2	TRBD2	many	TRBJ2-1	CASRQGSGGDEQFF	TGTGCCAGCAGGCAGGGTTCGGGGGGGGATGAGCAGTTCTTC
TRBV29-1	NA	NA	TRBJ1-4	CSAWGGRAEKLFF	TGCAGCGCTTGGGGGGGCAGGGCGGAAAAACTGTTTTTT
TRBV3-1	NA	many	TRBJ2-3	CASSQKGVATDTQYF	TGTGCCAGCAGCCAAAAGGGAGTAGCCACAGATACGCAGTATTTT
TRBV20-1	NA	many	TRBJ2-7	CSASPVLERSYEQYF	TGCAGTGCTAGTCCGGTTCTCGAAAGATCCTACGAGCAGTACTTC
TRBV30	NA	many	TRBJ1-5	CAWSSRGNQPQHF	TGTGCCTGGAGCTCCCGGGGCAATCAGCCCCAGCATTTT